This TCR beta chain is drawn from a study of blood T cell repertoires in COVID-19. This clone was detected only once. Unmatched junction bases numbered 13, after V lost 6 bases and J lost 6 bases. Germline lookup yields CDR1 SEHNR and CDR2 FQNEAQ (reference sequence). The CDR3 runs to 15 residues. Clones were sequenced by immunoSEQ multiplex PCR, and TCRdb holds only the in-frame ones, with some missing. Here the sample spans 65,000 or so clones, approximately 84% being singletons. The receptor was derived from a human donor in a cohort sampled during active COVID-19. The rearrangement uses TRBV7-9 and TRBJ2-7, with 8 bases that match TRBD1. The sequenced sample consisted of peripheral blood. CDR3 DNA sequence: TGTGCCAGCAGTCGGGACAGGTTTGGGGGAGTCGAGCAGTACTTC. Protein sequence: CASSRDRFGGVEQYF.